The T cell receptor beta chain under discussion was sequenced for a study of identical twins. TCRdb re-called the 5' RACE reads with MiXCR, one entry per CDR3 protein. The profile shows around 470,000 distinct CDR3 sequences, 14% of them singletons. The germline V gene encodes CDR1 LNHDA and CDR2 SQIVND (reference sequence). J was trimmed by 6 bases and V by 8 bases; bases with no gene match: 10. CDR3 length equals 15 residues. This same sample was also taken into another study, of yellow fever vaccine responses in identical twins.

Sequencing input: CD4+ T cells sorted from blood. This sequence originates from a woman between 18 and 29 years old in good health. The rearrangement links TRBV19 to TRBJ2-1; 10 nucleotides match TRBD1. The CDR3 region has the DNA TGTGCCAGTGGTGACAGGGGGCGGACTGGCAATGAGCAGTTCTTC. Amino acid sequence: CASGDRGRTGNEQFF.